Below are 4 T cell receptor beta chains sequenced from a single sample in a study of T cells after yellow fever vaccination. TCRdb re-called the 5' RACE reads through MiXCR, storing one row per CDR3 protein. The profile shows about 220,000 distinct CDR3 sequences, 2.5% to 3.5% of them singletons. Sequences were derived from CD4+ T cells sorted from PBMCs, sampled 10 days after the yellow fever booster vaccination. These receptor sequences come from a man aged 18-30 years who received the YFV17D yellow fever vaccine.

The V gene is TRBV7-2, the J gene TRBJ2-7; tentatively, D is TRBD2 (6 bases). The V end lost 3 bases, the J end lost 5 bases, and 11 bases lay between the germline ends. The germline V gene encodes CDR1 SGHTA and CDR2 FQGNSA. The CDR3 covers 13 residues. Here the CDR3 reads CASSFSGADEQYV. CDR3 DNA: TGTGCCAGCAGCTTTTCGGGAGCGGACGAGCAGTACGTC.

The V call is TRBV7-2, the J call TRBJ2-1, with D possibly TRBD1 on 5 matching bases. The germline V gene encodes CDR1 SGHTA and CDR2 FQGNSA. Deletions cut 1 base from V and 8 bases from J, with 15 bases between. The length of the CDR3 is 15 residues. The CDR3 DNA is TGTGCCAGCAGCTTAGTCGTGCAGGGCTCGGATGAGCAGTTCTTC. Translation: CASSLVVQGSDEQFF.

This clonotype has just a few counts. This rearrangement joins TRBV6-2 or TRBV6-3 to TRBJ1-1; weak D call: TRBD1 (6 bases). CDR3 length: 14 amino acids. The V end was cut by 7 bases, the J end by 5 bases, with 17 bases between. The germline V gene has CDR1 MNHEY and CDR2 SVGEGT. The CDR3 loop reads CASTRRGERTEAFF. In nucleotides, the CDR3 is TGTGCCAGCACCCGCAGGGGAGAGAGAACTGAAGCTTTCTTT.

In its sample, this clonotype was seen a few times. This rearrangement joins TRBV7-3 to TRBJ2-1; TRBD2 agrees at 10 bases. V was pared by 6 bases and J by 6 bases, with 5 bases of the junction left unmatched. The CDR3 contains 14 residues. Germline CDR1 SGHTA, CDR2 FQGTGA. The CDR3 nucleotides are TGTGCCAGCAGTCGTAGCGGGGGGCCCAATGAGCAGTTCTTC. This sequence encodes CASSRSGGPNEQFF.